The 20 T cell receptor beta chains reported below all come from one sample, sequenced in a study of HIV-infected children after antiretroviral therapy interruption. As to treatment: PENTA 11 planned treatment interruption arm or continuous ART arm. Unique molecular identifiers were included in an RNA-based 3' RACE TCR library. In TCRdb, the 3' RACE reads were re-called with MiXCR into one record per CDR3 protein. The table shows over 35,000 distinct CDR3 sequences, with less than 8.5% occurring only once. Specimen: CD45RA+ CD4+ T cells from PBMCs, pooled from several time points, collected from a donor given antiretroviral therapy, either interrupted or continuous. Specified subset: naive CD4+ CD45RA+ CD45RO- T cells. The source is a pool of human donors with HIV.

V and J are TRBV11-2 and TRBJ2-5, with a weak D call TRBD1 (6 bases). V shed 3 bases and J shed 4 bases, with 9 bases lying between them. From germline, CDR1 is SGHAT and CDR2 FQNNGV. This CDR3 is 13 amino acids long. CDR3 DNA sequence: TGTGCCAGCAGCTTGGGGGCTGGAGAGACCCAGTACTTC. As protein: CASSLGAGETQYF.

The V call is TRBV27, the J call TRBJ1-2; no reliable D call. In germline, CDR1 is MNHEY, CDR2 SMNVEV (reference sequence). V was pared by 0 bases and J by 5 bases, with 16 bases between. This CDR3 region has 16 residues. The DNA of the CDR3 is TGTGCCAGCAGTTTATCTTACTCCACCAAGGGTTATGGCTACACCTTC. This translates into CASSLSYSTKGYGYTF.

This chain joins TRBV27 and TRBJ2-4; 12 bases are shared with TRBD2. The germline CDR1 and CDR2 sequences are MNHEY and SMNVEV (reference sequence). Germline trimming cut 2 bases from V and 7 bases from J; bases unmatched to any gene: 9. This CDR3 region has 17 residues. CDR3 sequence (DNA): TGTGCCAGCAGTTTACGTGGGAGTCTAGCGGGAGGGAACATTCAGTACTTC. This sequence encodes CASSLRGSLAGGNIQYF.

This clonotype was counted many times. The chain has TRBV6-5 and TRBJ1-5, with D possibly matching TRBD1 (6 bases). Between the trimmed V and J ends, which lost 0 bases and 1 base, there was a span of 16 bases. Germline V gene sequence: CDR1 MNHEY, CDR2 SVGAGI. The CDR3 loop spans 18 amino acids. CDR3 sequence (DNA): TGTGCCAGCAGTTACTCGATTCCGGGGGCGCACAGCAATCAGCCCCAGCATTTT. Its protein is CASSYSIPGAHSNQPQHF.

In its sample, this clonotype was seen many times. This chain connects TRBV6-5 to TRBJ2-5; no definite D call. The CDR3 loop spans 13 amino acids. Per germline, CDR1 MNHEY and CDR2 SVGAGI. The V end was cut by 4 bases, the J end by 4 bases, with 10 bases between. The CDR3: CASSSNHGETQYF. CDR3 sequence (DNA): TGTGCCAGCAGTTCCAATCACGGAGAGACCCAGTACTTC.

Ten or more counts support this clonotype. The chain employs TRBV4-2 and TRBJ2-7; TRBD1 matches at 10 bases. Germline V gives CDR1 LGHNA, CDR2 YNFKEQ. This CDR3 has 14 residues. With 6 bases clipped from V and 6 bases from J, the junction kept 8 bases outside the gene matches. CDR3 sequence (DNA): TGTGCCAGCAGACAGGGACAGGGGAACTCCGAGCAGTACTTC. Its protein is CASRQGQGNSEQYF.

In its sample, this clonotype was seen many times. The rearrangement joins TRBV12-3 or TRBV12-4 to TRBJ1-1; D is possibly TRBD1 (5 bases). Between the trimmed V and J ends, which lost 6 bases and 3 bases, there was a span of 11 bases. The length of the CDR3 is 13 residues. Here the CDR3 reads CASRLGPYTEAFF. The CDR3 DNA follows: TGTGCCAGCAGACTGGGACCGTACACTGAAGCTTTCTTT.

The sample holds many counts of this clonotype. The chain is built from TRBV10-2 and TRBJ1-2; D gene ambiguous. CDR1 and CDR2 from the germline V gene are WSHSY and SAAADI. The CDR3 sequence is 14 residues long. Trimming pared 7 bases from V and 8 bases from J, leaving 20 bases between. Written as DNA, the CDR3 is TGCGCCAGCACCGACATGGCCGGAACTCGGGGCTACACCTTC. Translation: CASTDMAGTRGYTF.

This clonotype was found many times. This chain uses TRBV7-8 with TRBJ2-7; D call uncertain. The CDR3 runs 14 residues. CDR1 and CDR2 from the germline V gene are SGHVS and FQNEAQ. The ends were cut back, 0 bases at V and 4 bases at J, with 10 bases in the middle. CDR3 amino acids: CASSLAGFGYEQYF. CDR3 coding DNA: TGTGCCAGCAGCTTAGCCGGGTTTGGTTACGAGCAGTACTTC.

This clonotype showed up many times. The rearrangement joins TRBV28 to TRBJ2-7; 8 bases agree with TRBD1. CDR1 MDHEN and CDR2 SYDVKM come from the germline V gene. This CDR3 spans 14 amino acids. After removal of 8 bases from V and 3 bases from J, the junction contained 9 bases not matched to a gene. The CDR3 here is CASGYRGLYYEQYF. CDR3 bases: TGTGCCAGCGGGTACAGGGGGTTGTACTACGAGCAGTACTTC.

This clonotype was observed a few times. The rearrangement uses TRBV11-2 and TRBJ1-3; TRBD1 might be the D (6 bases). CDR1 and CDR2 from the germline V gene are SGHAT and FQNNGV. This CDR3 has 16 amino acids. The V gene lost 5 bases and the J gene lost 2 bases, with 16 bases spanning the gap. The CDR3 sequence is CASSTLRGTTGNTIYF. The CDR3 bases are TGTGCCAGCAGCACCCTGAGGGGGACGACTGGAAACACCATATATTTT. The variable domain in full, completed from reference TRBV11-2 and TRBJ1-3, reads EAGVAQSPRYKIIEKRQSVAFWCNPISGHATLYWYQQILGQGPKLLIQFQNNGVVDDSQLPKDRFSAERLKGVDSTLKIQPAKLEDSAVYLCASSTLRGTTGNTIYFGEGSWLTVV.

This clonotype was recorded many times. The chain employs TRBV28 and TRBJ1-5; tentative D call: TRBD1 (5 bases). The V end was cut by 6 bases, the J end by 2 bases, with 17 bases between. The CDR3 has 16 residues. Germline loops: CDR1 MDHEN, CDR2 SYDVKM. The CDR3 nucleotides read TGTGCCAGCAGGCTGAGGGGTTGGGCTCGCAATCAGCCCCAGCATTTT. Translated: CASRLRGWARNQPQHF.

This clonotype was found many times. The chain uses TRBV12-3 or TRBV12-4 and TRBJ2-3; 7 positions match TRBD2. Unmatched junction bases numbered 22, after V lost 1 base and J lost 0 bases. The CDR3 runs 22 residues. The CDR3 DNA reads TGTGCCAGCAGTTTAGGCCGACGGGGACTAAAAGAAGGAGATATTAGCACAGATACGCAGTATTTT. It translates to CASSLGRRGLKEGDISTDTQYF.

In this sample, this clonotype turned up a few times. The chain recombines TRBV4-1 with TRBJ2-2; D possibly corresponds to TRBD2 (6 bases). The ends were cut back, 4 bases at V and 5 bases at J, with 14 bases in the middle. Germline assignment: CDR1 MGHRA and CDR2 YSYEKL. This CDR3 contains 15 residues. In DNA form, the CDR3 reads TGCGCCAGCAGCCCTCAAGCGGGTTCAACCGGGGAGCTGTTTTTT. Translation gives CASSPQAGSTGELFF.

By share of the sample, this clonotype is medium-sized (0.01 to 0.1%). The V gene is TRBV11-2, the J gene TRBJ2-1; 7 bases fit TRBD2. Trimming at V came to 6 bases and at J to 0 bases, leaving 5 bases not matched to a gene. Per the germline V gene, CDR1 is SGHAT and CDR2 is FQNNGV. This CDR3 has 15 residues. The CDR3 spells CASSSGGFSYNEQFF. CDR3 in DNA: TGTGCCAGCAGTTCCGGGGGGTTCTCCTACAATGAGCAGTTCTTC.

This clonotype was counted at least ten times. The chain uses TRBV12-5 and TRBJ1-5; possible D gene TRBD1, 5 bases. Trimming took off 0 bases at V and 0 bases at J, with 12 bases between the two ends. The germline gives CDR1 LGHNT, CDR2 FRNRAP. The CDR3 covers 17 residues. The CDR3 DNA is TGTGCTAGTGGTTTGGTACTTAGCACAGGTAGCAATCAGCCCCAGCATTTT. Translation gives CASGLVLSTGSNQPQHF.

The V gene is TRBV19, the J gene TRBJ2-3; 7 bases agree with TRBD1. Per the germline V gene, CDR1 is LNHDA and CDR2 is SQIVND (reference sequence). This CDR3 comprises 14 residues. V was clipped by 6 bases and J by 4 bases; unmatched bases: 7. The CDR3 spells CASRHYRGPDTQYF. The CDR3 DNA follows: TGTGCCAGTAGGCACTACAGGGGCCCAGATACGCAGTATTTT.

The chain combines TRBV12-2 with TRBJ2-1; the D call in the table, TRBD1, was not verified against the DNA. TRBV12-2 is a listed pseudogene. The CDR3 consists of 14 residues. The CDR3 bases are TGTGCAAGTCGCCCACGGACAGCCCAGGTTGAGCAGTTCTTC. It translates to CASRPRTAQVEQFF.

This clonotype has ten or more counts. V is TRBV5-8 and J is TRBJ2-1; 10 nucleotides agree with TRBD2. Per germline, CDR1 SGHTS and CDR2 YDEGEE. V gave up 4 bases and J gave up 10 bases; unmatched junction bases: 5. CDR3 size: 13 residues. This CDR3 reads CASSRRTSGEQFF. Here the CDR3 DNA reads TGTGCCAGCAGCCGAAGGACTAGCGGCGAGCAGTTCTTC.

This clonotype appeared many times. The chain is built from TRBV20-1 and TRBJ1-5, with D unresolved. The CDR3 spans 14 residues. V was pared by 3 bases and J by 2 bases, with 11 bases between. Germline lookup yields CDR1 DFQATT and CDR2 SNEGSKA (reference sequence). CDR3: CSARAYIGNQPQHF. In DNA form, the CDR3 reads TGCAGTGCTAGGGCTTATATAGGCAATCAGCCCCAGCATTTT.